The source of this T cell receptor beta chain is a study of cytomegalovirus exposure and HLA in healthy donors. Findings of the study overall: Being productive about 87% or about 30% of the time was typical of most TCR beta V segments in an earlier analysis. Using the classifier, cytomegalovirus status was reportedly diagnosed with high specificity and sensitivity. Under in vitro conditions, three CMV-associated chains were confirmed as specific for CMV antigens. HLA allele associations emerged for around 15,000 TCR beta sequences in a later analysis, at 0.05 false discovery rate.

For this clone: Antigen specificity is unknown. At one end the junction does not follow the germline gene, possibly because of a read error.

The CDR3 length is 15 residues. The germline CDR1 and CDR2 sequences are KGHSH and LQKENI. PCR primers comprised 60 Vbeta and 13 Jbeta primers. TCRdb keeps only in-frame clones here, not all; method: immunoSEQ multiplex PCR. The sample includes about 170,000 clones, over 70% of them seen just once. Input material: PBMCs. The clonotype originates from a woman aged 50 to 60 in good health and CMV-seropositive. The rearrangement uses TRBV18 and TRBJ2-6; tentative D call: TRBD2 (6 bases). CDR3 in DNA: TGTGCCAGCTCTGCGGGAAGCTCTGGGGCCAACGGCCTGACTTTC. Translating it yields CASSAGSSGANGLTF.